One sample yielded the 20 T cell receptor beta chains listed below, sequenced in a study of blood T cells in healthy people across ages (dated by TCRdb to 2013 to 2016). Receptor amplification or capture employed 5' RACE. Data came from an Illumina HiSeq 2500. A second roughly 6 to 11 cycle PCR used a sample-barcoded 5' primer and a J-beta primer mix. Using fastp at Q25 and MiXCR, TCRdb reprocessed the public reads and kept productive beta chains. Rows are unified per CDR3 protein, each entry keeping the most common DNA and genes. The sample contains approximately 800,000 distinct CDR3 sequences, roughly 53% of them found a single time. The top ten clonotypes cover approximately 41% of the sample. The sequenced material came from blood. These receptors were taken from an elderly man in good health.

The chain joins TRBV20-1 to TRBJ1-5; D gene unclear. The length of the CDR3 is 13 residues. Germline loops: CDR1 DFQATT, CDR2 SNEGSKA (reference sequence). V lost 6 bases, J lost 1 base, and 10 bases lay in between. The CDR3 region is CSAQGPSNQPQHF. The CDR3 DNA follows: TGCAGTGCCCAAGGCCCCAGCAATCAGCCCCAGCATTTT.

The chain recombines TRBV20-1 with TRBJ2-3, with a tentative D call TRBD1 (6 bases). Per the germline V gene, CDR1 is DFQATT and CDR2 is SNEGSKA (reference sequence). The V and J ends lost 2 bases and 5 bases respectively, with 11 bases between them. This CDR3 spans 13 amino acids. Written as DNA, the CDR3 is TGCAGTGCTAGAACAGGGCTGGGAGATACGCAGTATTTT. Translating it yields CSARTGLGDTQYF.

This clonotype occurred a few times. J is TRBJ2-7 and V is TRBV15, with 11 bases matching TRBD2. Germline CDR1 reads LNHNV; CDR2 reads YYDKDF (reference sequence). CDR3 size: 15 residues. With V trimmed by 6 bases and J by 5 bases, 9 bases remained unmatched. CDR3 in amino acids: CATSLAGGPGNEQYF. The CDR3, as DNA: TGTGCCACCAGTTTAGCGGGAGGGCCGGGCAACGAGCAGTACTTC.

This chain uses TRBV20-1 with TRBJ1-1, with D tentatively TRBD1 (5 bases). CDR1 and CDR2 (germline): DFQATT, SNEGSKA (reference sequence). V was clipped by 6 bases and J by 2 bases, with 10 bases between them. CDR3 length equals 12 residues. The CDR3 protein is CSAAQENTEAFF. CDR3 nucleotides: TGCAGTGCGGCACAGGAAAACACTGAAGCTTTCTTT.

The chain links TRBV2 to TRBJ2-7, with 9 bases lining up with TRBD1. The trim removed 1 base at V and 1 base at J, leaving 2 bases unmatched. The CDR3 consists of 15 residues. CDR1 SNHLY and CDR2 FYNNEI come from the germline V gene. Here the CDR3 DNA reads TGTGCCAGCAGTGAAGAGGGGACAGGGTCCTACGAGCAGTACTTC. Translated: CASSEEGTGSYEQYF.

The rearrangement uses TRBV25-1 and TRBJ2-2; D might be TRBD1 or TRBD2, each matching 6 bases. Germline V CDR1 and CDR2: MGHDK, SYGVNS. This CDR3 is built from 17 residues. The V and J ends lost 2 bases and 2 bases respectively, with 15 bases between them. CDR3 coding DNA: TGTGCCAGCAGTGAAGCCAGGGGAGGCCTTAACACCGGGGAGCTGTTTTTT. Translation gives CASSEARGGLNTGELFF.

Concerning this clonotype itself: One junction end does not reproduce the germline sequence, and a read error may be involved. The chain employs TRBV5-1 and TRBJ2-7, with D possibly being TRBD1 or TRBD2 (5 bases each). The CDR3 contains 14 residues. Germline CDR1 and CDR2: SGHRS and YFSETQ. CDR3 sequence reads: CAGSNRDPSYEQYF. CDR3 nucleotide sequence: TGCGCCGGCAGCAACCGGGACCCCTCCTACGAGCAGTACTTC.

A few counts support this clonotype. This chain links TRBV12-3 or TRBV12-4 with TRBJ1-5; D may be TRBD1 (6 bases). This CDR3 region has 15 residues. Trimming took 5 bases from V and 2 from J, leaving 13 bases between them. CDR3 region: CASSRGGEGNQPQHF. The CDR3 DNA reads TGTGCCAGCAGTCGAGGGGGAGAAGGCAATCAGCCCCAGCATTTT.

V and J are TRBV6-6 and TRBJ1-5, with D possibly TRBD1 on 6 matching bases. V lost 0 bases and J 5 bases, leaving 11 bases between the germline ends. CDR1 is MNHNY, CDR2 SVGAGI, per germline (reference sequence). The CDR3 runs to 15 residues. The chain's CDR3 is CASSYSGTRDQPQHF. CDR3 DNA sequence: TGTGCCAGCAGTTACTCCGGGACACGGGATCAGCCCCAGCATTTT.

This chain links TRBV27 with TRBJ2-7, with a tentative D call TRBD2 (7 bases). CDR1 MNHEY and CDR2 SMNVEV come from the germline V gene (reference sequence). CDR3 length: 15 residues. Between the trimmed V and J ends, which lost 7 bases and 3 bases, there was a span of 19 bases. CDR3 DNA: TGTGCCAGCATGAGTTGGGGGGGACAACTCTACGAGCAGTACTTC. The encoded protein is CASMSWGGQLYEQYF.

The chain uses TRBV20-1 and TRBJ2-1, with 7 nucleotides matching TRBD2. There are 17 residues in the CDR3. Losses at the gene ends were 0 bases for V and 2 bases for J; bases not matched to a gene: 10. Looked up from germline, CDR1 is DFQATT and CDR2 is SNEGSKA (reference sequence). CDR3 DNA sequence: TGCAGTGCTAGAGAGGAGAGGGCGGGAGTGGCCTACAATGAGCAGTTCTTC. Encoded protein: CSAREERAGVAYNEQFF.

V usage is TRBV4-1 and J usage is TRBJ2-4, with D possibly TRBD1 on 6 matching bases. The J call may be mistaken, given a closer DNA end match to TRBJ2-7. This CDR3 has 15 residues. Germline CDR1 is MGHRA and CDR2 is YSYEKL. CDR3 coding DNA: TGCGCCAGCAGCCTCCCGGGAAGGGGGATCGACGAGCAGTACTTC. Translated, it gives CASSLPGRGIDEQYF.

This chain connects TRBV27 to TRBJ2-2; 7 positions match TRBD2. V gave up 6 bases and J gave up 0 bases; unmatched junction bases: 1. Germline CDR1 reads MNHEY; CDR2 reads SMNVEV (reference sequence). CDR3 length equals 14 residues. The CDR3 sequence is CASRTSTNTGELFF. The CDR3 coding sequence is TGTGCCAGCAGGACTAGCACGAACACCGGGGAGCTGTTTTTT.

J is TRBJ2-5 and V is TRBV2, with D unresolved. There are 15 residues in the CDR3. The V gene's germline CDR1 is SNHLY and CDR2 FYNNEI. V was cut by 3 bases and J by 0 bases, with 11 bases left in between. This CDR3 reads CASSDDAGDQETQYF. The DNA for the CDR3 is TGTGCCAGCAGTGACGATGCAGGCGACCAAGAGACCCAGTACTTC. Supplemented by reference TRBV2 and TRBJ2-5, the full variable domain reads EPEVTQTPSHQVTQMGQEVILRCVPISNHLYFYWYRQILGQKVEFLVSFYNNEISEKSEIFDDQFSVERPDGSNFTLKIRSTKLEDSAMYFCASSDDAGDQETQYFGPGTRLLVL.

This clonotype was detected only a few times. The rearrangement uses TRBV6-5 and TRBJ2-7; D is tentatively TRBD1 or TRBD2 (5 bases each). Per the germline V gene, CDR1 is MNHEY and CDR2 is SVGAGI. This CDR3 region has 12 residues. Trimming pared 4 bases from V and 4 bases from J, leaving 8 bases between. The CDR3 nucleotides are TGTGCCAGCAGTTCTTGGGGGTACGAGCAGTACTTC. Its protein is CASSSWGYEQYF.

The chain is built from TRBV6-1 and TRBJ2-1; 11 bases align to TRBD2. CDR1 MNHNS and CDR2 SASEGT come from the germline V gene. Unmatched junction bases numbered 7, after V lost 7 bases and J lost 5 bases. The length of the CDR3 is 15 residues. CDR3 loop: CASIFGTSGNNEQFF. In nucleotides, the CDR3 is TGTGCCAGCATATTCGGGACTAGCGGCAACAATGAGCAGTTCTTC.

The rearrangement uses TRBV5-1 and TRBJ2-3, with 9 bases identical to TRBD2. Germline V lookup: CDR1 SGHRS, CDR2 YFSETQ. Trimming at V came to 4 bases and at J to 14 bases, leaving 20 bases not matched to a gene. The CDR3 runs to 16 residues. The CDR3 reads CASSPVAGETGRYAYF. CDR3 nucleotide sequence: TGCGCCAGCAGCCCGGTAGCGGGAGAAACTGGAAGATACGCGTATTTT. Based on the CDR3 plus reference TRBV5-1 and TRBJ2-3, the full variable domain is KAGVTQTPRYLIKTRGQQVTLSCSPISGHRSVSWYQQTPGQGLQFLFEYFSETQRNKGNFPGRFSGRQFSNSRSEMNVSTLELGDSALYLCASSPVAGETGRYAYFGPGTRLTVL.

This clonotype has only a few counts. The chain is built from TRBV20-1 and TRBJ2-7; 11 bases align to TRBD2. CDR1 is DFQATT, CDR2 SNEGSKA, per germline (reference sequence). The length of the CDR3 is 16 residues. The junction had 16 bases not matched to a gene; V was cut back by 5 bases and J by 7 bases. The CDR3 sequence is CSAPPTSGSNLGEQYF. In DNA, the CDR3 is TGCAGTGCTCCCCCAACTAGCGGGAGCAATCTGGGAGAGCAGTACTTC.

This clonotype occurred a few times. This chain links TRBV4-1 with TRBJ1-4; 9 bases agree with TRBD1. With 2 bases clipped from V and 7 bases from J, the junction kept 5 bases outside the gene matches. CDR1 and CDR2 (germline): MGHRA, YSYEKL. There are 15 residues in the CDR3. CDR3 loop: CASSQPGQGSEKLFF. The CDR3 nucleotides read TGCGCCAGCAGCCAACCGGGACAGGGCAGTGAAAAACTGTTTTTT.

V usage is TRBV10-3 and J usage is TRBJ2-7; 9 nucleotides line up with TRBD1. Germline assignment: CDR1 ENHRY and CDR2 SYGVKD. The V gene end was trimmed by 4 bases and the J gene end by 0 bases; junction bases not matched to a gene: 1. This CDR3 comprises 14 residues. The CDR3 nucleotides read TGTGCCATCAGTGGACAGGGGGGCTCCTACGAGCAGTACTTC. It encodes CAISGQGGSYEQYF.